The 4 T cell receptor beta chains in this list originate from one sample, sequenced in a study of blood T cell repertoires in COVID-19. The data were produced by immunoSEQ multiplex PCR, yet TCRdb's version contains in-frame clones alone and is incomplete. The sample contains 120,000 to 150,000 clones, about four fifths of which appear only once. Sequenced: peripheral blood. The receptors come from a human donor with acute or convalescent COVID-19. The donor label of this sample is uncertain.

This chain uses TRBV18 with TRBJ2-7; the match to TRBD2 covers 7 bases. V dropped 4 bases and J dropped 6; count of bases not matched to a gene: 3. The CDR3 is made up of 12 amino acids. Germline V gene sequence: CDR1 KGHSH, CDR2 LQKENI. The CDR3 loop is CASSLREGEQYF. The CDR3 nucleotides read TGTGCCAGCTCACTCAGGGAGGGCGAGCAGTACTTC.

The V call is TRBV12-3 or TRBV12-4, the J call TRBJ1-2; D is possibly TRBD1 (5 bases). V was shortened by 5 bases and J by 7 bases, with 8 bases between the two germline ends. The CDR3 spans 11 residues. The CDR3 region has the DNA TGTGCCAGCAGTAACAGGCGTGGCTACACCTTC. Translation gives CASSNRRGYTF.

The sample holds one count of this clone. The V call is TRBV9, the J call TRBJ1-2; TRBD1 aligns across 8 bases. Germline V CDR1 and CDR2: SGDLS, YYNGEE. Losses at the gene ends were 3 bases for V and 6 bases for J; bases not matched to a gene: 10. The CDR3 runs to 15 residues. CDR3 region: CASSARQGWVDGYTF. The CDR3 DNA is TGTGCCAGCAGCGCACGACAGGGGTGGGTGGATGGCTACACCTTC.

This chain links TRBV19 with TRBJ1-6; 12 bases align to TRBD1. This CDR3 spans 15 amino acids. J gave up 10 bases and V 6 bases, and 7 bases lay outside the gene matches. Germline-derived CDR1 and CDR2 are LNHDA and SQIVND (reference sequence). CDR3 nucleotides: TGTGCCAGTAGACCGGGACAGGGGGCAGTCTCACCCCTCCACTTT. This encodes CASRPGQGAVSPLHF.